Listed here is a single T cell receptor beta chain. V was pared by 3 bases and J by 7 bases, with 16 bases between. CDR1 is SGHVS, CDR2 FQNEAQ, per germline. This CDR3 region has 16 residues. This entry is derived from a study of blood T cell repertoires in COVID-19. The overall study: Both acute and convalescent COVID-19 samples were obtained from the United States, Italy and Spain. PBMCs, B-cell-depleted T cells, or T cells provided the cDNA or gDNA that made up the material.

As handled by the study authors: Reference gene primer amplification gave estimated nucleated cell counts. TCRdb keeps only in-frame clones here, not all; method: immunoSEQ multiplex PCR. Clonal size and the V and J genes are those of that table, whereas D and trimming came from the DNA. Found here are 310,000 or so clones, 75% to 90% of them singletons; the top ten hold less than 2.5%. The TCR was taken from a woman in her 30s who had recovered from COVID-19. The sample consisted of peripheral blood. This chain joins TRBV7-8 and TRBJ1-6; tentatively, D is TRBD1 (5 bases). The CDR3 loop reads CASSFDQGARNSPLHF. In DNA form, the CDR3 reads TGTGCCAGCAGCTTCGATCAAGGGGCGCGAAATTCACCCCTCCACTTT.